A single sample gave rise to the 11 T cell receptor beta chains below, sequenced in a study of blood T cell repertoires in COVID-19. Using immunoSEQ multiplex PCR, the repertoire was profiled, and TCRdb retains in-frame clones only, with some absent. The sample lists some 490,000 clones; around 85% were seen once. The sequencing input was PBMCs or T cells enriched from blood (not recorded which). These receptors all stem from a woman aged 55 to 70 who had recovered from COVID-19.

V is TRBV19 and J is TRBJ2-5; D is undetermined. The CDR3 sequence is 12 residues long. Trimming took off 7 bases at V and 1 base at J, with 7 bases between the two ends. Germline-derived CDR1 and CDR2 are LNHDA and SQIVND (reference sequence). The CDR3 protein is CASTQIQETQYF. Written as DNA, the CDR3 is TGTGCCAGTACACAGATCCAAGAGACCCAGTACTTC.

This chain joins TRBV29-1 and TRBJ2-3; tentative D call: TRBD1 (5 bases). V lost 7 bases and J lost 2, with 19 bases in between. CDR3 size: 15 residues. CDR1 and CDR2 (germline): SQVTM, ANQGSEA. The CDR3 bases are TGCAGCGCCCAGGGTGGGGAAAGGGACACAGATACGCAGTATTTT. This translates into CSAQGGERDTDTQYF.

This rearrangement joins TRBV3-1 (or the pseudogene TRBV3-2) to TRBJ2-7; D is uncertain. CDR1 and CDR2 from the germline V gene are LGHDT and YNNKEL (reference sequence). This CDR3 comprises 18 residues. V was cut by 0 bases and J by 0 bases, with 18 bases left in between. CDR3 protein: CASSQDFFRKSSSYEQYF. DNA for the CDR3: TGTGCCAGCAGCCAAGATTTTTTCAGGAAAAGCAGCTCCTACGAGCAGTACTTC.

The chain combines TRBV6-5 with TRBJ2-1; D is uncertain. This CDR3 has 15 amino acids. Between the trimmed V and J ends, which lost 0 bases and 4 bases, there was a span of 10 bases. Germline CDR1 reads MNHEY; CDR2 reads SVGAGI. The CDR3 sequence: CASSYSPSKYNEQFF. CDR3 nucleotides: TGTGCCAGCAGTTACTCGCCCAGTAAGTACAATGAGCAGTTCTTC.

The chain recombines TRBV12-3 or TRBV12-4 with TRBJ2-7; maybe TRBD2 (6 bases). The CDR3 contains 13 residues. V shed 3 bases and J shed 3 bases, with 9 bases lying between them. CDR3 sequence (DNA): TGTGCCAGCAGTTTGGGACTGCACTACGAGCAGTACTTC. Encoded protein: CASSLGLHYEQYF.

V and J are TRBV12-3 or TRBV12-4 and TRBJ1-1; maybe TRBD1 (6 bases). The CDR3 contains 13 residues. Trimming stripped 6 bases from V and 5 bases from J, with 13 bases between. The CDR3 nucleotides are TGTGCCAGCAGAAAGAAACAGGGAACTGAAGCTTTCTTT. Residues: CASRKKQGTEAFF.

The chain is built from TRBV11-2 and TRBJ2-2; TRBD2 might be the D (5 bases). The V end lost 5 bases, the J end lost 2 bases, and 12 bases lay between the germline ends. CDR3 length: 15 residues. CDR1 is SGHAT, CDR2 FQNNGV, per germline. The CDR3 region is CASSRGSINTGELFF. CDR3 DNA sequence: TGTGCCAGCAGCCGGGGTTCGATAAACACCGGGGAGCTGTTTTTT.

The CDR3 nucleotides are TGTGCCAGCAGAAGGACAGGGAGGCCCGAGCAGTACGTC. It codes for CASRRTGRPEQYV. The chain has TRBV27 and TRBJ2-7, with TRBD1 matching 8 bases. Germline V gives CDR1 MNHEY, CDR2 SMNVEV (reference sequence). This CDR3 spans 13 amino acids. Germline trimming cut 6 bases from V and 6 bases from J; bases unmatched to any gene: 7.

V usage is TRBV27 and J usage is TRBJ1-3, with a weak D call TRBD1 (5 bases). V gave up 5 bases and J gave up 0 bases, with 20 bases separating them. The CDR3 consists of 18 residues. Germline V CDR1 and CDR2: MNHEY, SMNVEV (reference sequence). CDR3 amino acids: CASSTRKPGLFSGNTIYF. The CDR3 region has the DNA TGTGCCAGCAGTACGAGAAAGCCGGGACTGTTCTCTGGAAACACCATATATTTT.

With regard to this clone: At one boundary the junction diverges from the germline segment, which might be a read error. The V call is TRBV30, the J call TRBJ1-5; D gene ambiguous. Germline values: CDR1 GTSNPN, CDR2 SVGIG (reference sequence). The CDR3 spans 17 residues. This CDR3 reads CAWSVHRNHASDQPQHF. The CDR3 DNA follows: TGTGCCTGGAGTGTACACCGAAACCATGCTAGCGATCAGCCCCAGCATTTT.

This sequence joins TRBV24-1 and TRBJ2-5; D remains ambiguous. The CDR3 extends over 13 amino acids. Trimming removed 3 bases at V and 0 bases at J, with 4 bases between. Germline assignment: CDR1 KGHDR and CDR2 SFDVKD. The CDR3 coding sequence is TGTGCCACCAGTGATCCGTACCAAGAGACCCAGTACTTC. Protein: CATSDPYQETQYF.